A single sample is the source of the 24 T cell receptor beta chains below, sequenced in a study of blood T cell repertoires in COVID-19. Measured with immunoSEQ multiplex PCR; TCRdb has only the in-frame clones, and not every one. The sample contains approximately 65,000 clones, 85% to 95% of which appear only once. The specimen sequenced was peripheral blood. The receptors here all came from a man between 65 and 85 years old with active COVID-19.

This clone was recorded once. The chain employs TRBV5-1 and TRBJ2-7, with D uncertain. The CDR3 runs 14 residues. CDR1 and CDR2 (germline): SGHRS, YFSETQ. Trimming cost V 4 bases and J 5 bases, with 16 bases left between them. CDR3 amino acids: CASSPIHSPNEQYV. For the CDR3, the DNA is TGCGCCAGCAGCCCTATTCATAGCCCGAACGAGCAGTACGTC.

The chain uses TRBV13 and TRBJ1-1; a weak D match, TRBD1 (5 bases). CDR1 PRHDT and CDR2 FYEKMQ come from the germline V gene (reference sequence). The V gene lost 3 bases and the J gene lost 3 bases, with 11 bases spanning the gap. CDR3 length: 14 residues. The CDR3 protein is CASSLTQGDTEAFF. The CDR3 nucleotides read TGTGCCAGCAGCTTGACTCAGGGTGACACTGAAGCTTTCTTT.

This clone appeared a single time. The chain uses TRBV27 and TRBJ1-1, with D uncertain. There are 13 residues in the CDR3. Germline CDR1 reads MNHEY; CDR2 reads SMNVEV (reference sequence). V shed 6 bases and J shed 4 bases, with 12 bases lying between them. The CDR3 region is CASRGDLGTEAFF. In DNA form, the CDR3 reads TGTGCCAGCAGAGGAGACTTAGGCACTGAAGCTTTCTTT.

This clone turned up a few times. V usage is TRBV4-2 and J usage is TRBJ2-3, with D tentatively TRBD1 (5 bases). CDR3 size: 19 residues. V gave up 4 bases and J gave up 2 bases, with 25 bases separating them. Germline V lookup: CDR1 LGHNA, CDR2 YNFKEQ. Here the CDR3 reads CASSPGSPKGPGNTDTQYF. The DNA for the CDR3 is TGTGCCAGCAGCCCCGGCAGTCCGAAGGGGCCCGGAAACACAGATACGCAGTATTTT.

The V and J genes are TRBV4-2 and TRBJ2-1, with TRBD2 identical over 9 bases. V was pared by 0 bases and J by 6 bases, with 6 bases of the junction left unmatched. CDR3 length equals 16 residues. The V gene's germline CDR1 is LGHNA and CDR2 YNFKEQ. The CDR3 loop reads CASSQDSGGPINEQFF. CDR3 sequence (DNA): TGTGCCAGCAGCCAAGATAGCGGGGGCCCCATCAATGAGCAGTTCTTC.

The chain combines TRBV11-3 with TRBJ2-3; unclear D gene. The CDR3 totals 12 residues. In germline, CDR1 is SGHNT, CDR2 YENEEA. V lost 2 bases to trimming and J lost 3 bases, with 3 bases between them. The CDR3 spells CASSLPTDTQYF. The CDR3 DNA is TGTGCCAGCAGCTTACCAACAGATACGCAGTATTTT.

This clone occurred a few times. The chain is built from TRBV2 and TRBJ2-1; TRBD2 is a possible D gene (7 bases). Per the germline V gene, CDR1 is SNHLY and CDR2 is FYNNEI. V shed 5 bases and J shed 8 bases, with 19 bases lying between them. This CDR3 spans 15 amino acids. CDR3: CASSRPTGGRYEQFF. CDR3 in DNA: TGTGCCAGCAGTCGACCCACGGGGGGCAGATATGAGCAGTTCTTC.

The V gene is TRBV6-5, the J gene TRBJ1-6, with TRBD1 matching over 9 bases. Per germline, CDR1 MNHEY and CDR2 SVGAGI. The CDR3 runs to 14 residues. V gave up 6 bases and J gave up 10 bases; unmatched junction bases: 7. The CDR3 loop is CASSEDRGGSPLHF. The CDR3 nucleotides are TGTGCCAGCAGCGAGGACAGGGGTGGCTCACCCCTCCACTTT.

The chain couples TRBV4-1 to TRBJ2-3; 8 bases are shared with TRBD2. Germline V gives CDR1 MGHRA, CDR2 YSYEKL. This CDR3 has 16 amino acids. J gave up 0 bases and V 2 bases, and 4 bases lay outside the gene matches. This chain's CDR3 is CASSQRSGDSTDTQYF. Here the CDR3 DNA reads TGCGCCAGCAGCCAACGTAGCGGGGATAGCACAGATACGCAGTATTTT.

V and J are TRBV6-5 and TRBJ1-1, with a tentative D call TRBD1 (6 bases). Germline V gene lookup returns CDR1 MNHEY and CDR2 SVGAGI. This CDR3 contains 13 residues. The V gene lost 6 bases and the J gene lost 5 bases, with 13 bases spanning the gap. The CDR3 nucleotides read TGTGCCAGCAGGTACAGGGAGGGGACTGAAGCTTTCTTT. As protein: CASRYREGTEAFF.

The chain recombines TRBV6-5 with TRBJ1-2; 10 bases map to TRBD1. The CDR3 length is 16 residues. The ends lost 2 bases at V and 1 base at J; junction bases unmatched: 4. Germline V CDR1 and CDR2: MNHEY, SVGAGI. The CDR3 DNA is TGTGCCAGCAGTTACCCGGGACAGGGGTTTAACTATGGCTACACCTTC. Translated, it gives CASSYPGQGFNYGYTF.

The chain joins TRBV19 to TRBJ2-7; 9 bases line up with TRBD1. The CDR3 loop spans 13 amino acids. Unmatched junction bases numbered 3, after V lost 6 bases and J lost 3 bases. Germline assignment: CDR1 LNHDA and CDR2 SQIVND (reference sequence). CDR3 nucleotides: TGTGCCAGTAGCGGACAGGGGAACTACGAGCAGTACTTC. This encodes CASSGQGNYEQYF.

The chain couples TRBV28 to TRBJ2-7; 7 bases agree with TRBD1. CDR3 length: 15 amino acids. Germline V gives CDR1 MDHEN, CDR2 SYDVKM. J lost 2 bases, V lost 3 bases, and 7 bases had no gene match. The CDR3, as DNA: TGTGCCAGCAGTTTCGAGGGGGCTAGAACCTACGAGCAGTACGTC. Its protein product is CASSFEGARTYEQYV.

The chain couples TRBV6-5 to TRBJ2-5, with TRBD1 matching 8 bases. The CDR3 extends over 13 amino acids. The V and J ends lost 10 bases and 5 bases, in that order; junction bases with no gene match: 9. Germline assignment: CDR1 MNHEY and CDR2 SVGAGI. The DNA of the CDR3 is TGTGCCACGGCTAGCAGGGACAGGGAGACCCAGTACTTC. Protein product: CATASRDRETQYF.

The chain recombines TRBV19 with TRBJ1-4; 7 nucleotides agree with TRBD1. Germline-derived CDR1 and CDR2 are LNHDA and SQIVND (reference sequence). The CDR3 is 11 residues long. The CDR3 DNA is TGTACATCCCTCGGCAGGGGGAAACTGTTTTTT. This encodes CTSLGRGKLFF.

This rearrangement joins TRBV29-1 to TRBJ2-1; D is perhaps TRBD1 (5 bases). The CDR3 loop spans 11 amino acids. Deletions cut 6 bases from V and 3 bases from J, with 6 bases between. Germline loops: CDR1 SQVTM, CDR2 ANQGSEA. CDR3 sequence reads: CSVDNYNEQFF. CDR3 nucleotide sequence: TGCAGCGTGGACAACTACAATGAGCAGTTCTTC.

CDR3 DNA sequence: TGTGCCAGCAGCTTAAAACAGTCAAGCAATCAGCCCCAGCATTTT. Protein: CASSLKQSSNQPQHF. V gene TRBV7-9 combines with J gene TRBJ1-5; D ambiguous. Germline CDR1 reads SEHNR; CDR2 reads FQNEAQ (reference sequence). There are 15 residues in the CDR3. The germline V and J ends were trimmed by 2 bases and 1 base, with 9 bases remaining between them.

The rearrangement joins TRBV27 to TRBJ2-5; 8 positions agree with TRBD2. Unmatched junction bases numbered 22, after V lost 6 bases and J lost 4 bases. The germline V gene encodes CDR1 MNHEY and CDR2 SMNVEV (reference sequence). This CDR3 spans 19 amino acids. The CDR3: CASRLVAGGGPKQLETQYF. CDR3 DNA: TGTGCCAGCAGATTGGTGGCTGGCGGGGGGCCGAAACAATTAGAGACCCAGTACTTC.

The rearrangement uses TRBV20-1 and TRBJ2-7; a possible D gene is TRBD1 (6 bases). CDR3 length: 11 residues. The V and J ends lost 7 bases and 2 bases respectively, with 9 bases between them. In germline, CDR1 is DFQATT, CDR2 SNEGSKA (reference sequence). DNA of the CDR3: TGCAGTGGTCAGGGGACCTACGAGCAGTACTTC. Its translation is CSGQGTYEQYF.

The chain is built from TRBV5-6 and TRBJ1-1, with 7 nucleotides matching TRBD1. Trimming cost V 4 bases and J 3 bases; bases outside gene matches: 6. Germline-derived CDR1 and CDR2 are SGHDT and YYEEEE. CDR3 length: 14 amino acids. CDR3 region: CASSRGGMDTEAFF. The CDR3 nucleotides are TGTGCCAGCAGCAGAGGGGGCATGGACACTGAAGCTTTCTTT.

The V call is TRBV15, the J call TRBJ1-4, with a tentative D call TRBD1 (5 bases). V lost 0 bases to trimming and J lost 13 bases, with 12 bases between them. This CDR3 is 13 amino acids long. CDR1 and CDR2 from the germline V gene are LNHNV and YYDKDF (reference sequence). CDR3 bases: TGTGCCACCAGCAGAGACGGGGACTCCGGACTGTTTTTT. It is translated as CATSRDGDSGLFF.

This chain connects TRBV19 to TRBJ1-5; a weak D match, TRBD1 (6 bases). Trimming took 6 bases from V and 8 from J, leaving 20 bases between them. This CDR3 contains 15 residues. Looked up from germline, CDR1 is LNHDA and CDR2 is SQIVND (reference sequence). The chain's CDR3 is CASRSGRQDLEPQHF. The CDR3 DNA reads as TGTGCCAGTAGGAGTGGGAGACAGGACCTTGAGCCCCAGCATTTT.

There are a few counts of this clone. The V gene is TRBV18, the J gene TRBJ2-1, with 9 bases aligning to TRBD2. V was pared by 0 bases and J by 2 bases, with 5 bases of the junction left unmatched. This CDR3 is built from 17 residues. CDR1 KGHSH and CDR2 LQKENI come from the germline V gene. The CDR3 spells CASSPPTSGRAYNEQFF. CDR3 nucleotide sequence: TGTGCCAGCTCACCACCAACTAGCGGGCGAGCCTACAATGAGCAGTTCTTC.

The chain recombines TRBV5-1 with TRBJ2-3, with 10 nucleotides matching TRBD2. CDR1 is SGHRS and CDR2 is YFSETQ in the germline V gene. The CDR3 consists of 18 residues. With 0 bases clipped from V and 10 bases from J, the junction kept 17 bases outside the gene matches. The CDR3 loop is CASSLAGGSSGGRGAQYF. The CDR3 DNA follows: TGCGCCAGCAGCTTGGCCGGAGGGTCTAGCGGGGGCCGGGGGGCGCAGTATTTT. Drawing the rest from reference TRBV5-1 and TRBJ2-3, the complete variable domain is KAGVTQTPRYLIKTRGQQVTLSCSPISGHRSVSWYQQTPGQGLQFLFEYFSETQRNKGNFPGRFSGRQFSNSRSEMNVSTLELGDSALYLCASSLAGGSSGGRGAQYFGPGTRLTVL.